This is a list of T cell receptor beta chains from one sample in a study of T cell responses to AZD1222 COVID-19 vaccine. Generated by immunoSEQ multiplex PCR, the TCRdb table keeps only in-frame clones and is missing some. This sample has approximately 50,000 clones, with 80% found just once. The source was peripheral blood, collected 28 days after the second AZD1222 dose. These receptors were collected from an adult who received the AZD1222 COVID-19 vaccine. Both conserved end residues are part of each CDR3. The order of the fields is J gene, V gene, CDR3 protein.

>TRBJ2-7|TRBV29-1
CSVDWPLNYEQYF
>TRBJ1-6|TRBV5-1
CASSSVLRRDYNSPLHF
>TRBJ1-3|TRBV5-4
CASSSDRTYSGNTIYF
>TRBJ2-1|TRBV11-2
CASSRRDRHNEQFF
>TRBJ1-2|TRBV11-2
CASSLDGGGSGYTF
>TRBJ2-7|TRBV6-2/TRBV6-3
CASSYLDITYEQYF
>TRBJ1-1|TRBV11-2
CASSLVGGNTEAFF
>TRBJ2-2|TRBV11-2
CASSLILTSNTGELFF
>TRBJ1-6|TRBV5-4
CASSPGQGYSYNSPLHF
>TRBJ1-2|TRBV12-3/TRBV12-4
CASSLWTGVGYTF
>TRBJ2-1|TRBV11-2
CASSLRAGGSNEQFF
>TRBJ2-7|TRBV27
CASRGGLYEQYF
>TRBJ1-2|TRBV7-2
CASSLDRGLRGYTF
>TRBJ2-5|TRBV9
CASSAAWGETQYF
>TRBJ1-5|TRBV7-9
CASSFETDNQPQHF
>TRBJ1-5|TRBV19
CASSIGGAGNQPQHF
>TRBJ1-1|TRBV6-4
CASRRTGNTEAFF
>TRBJ1-1|TRBV28
CASSQTGGVTEAFF
>TRBJ1-4|TRBV5-4
CASSLQGAQEKLFF
>TRBJ2-7|TRBV6-5
CASSYTGLAGNYEQYF
>TRBJ1-1|TRBV2
CASSYRGLNTEAFF
>TRBJ1-1|TRBV5-6
CASTQGRGSNTEAFF
>TRBJ1-5|TRBV6-4
CASSDSILGTGKNQPQHF
>TRBJ1-1|TRBV7-9
CASSSGRENTEAFF
>TRBJ2-3|TRBV3-1/TRBV3-2
CASSPSSTDTQYF
>TRBJ1-1|TRBV6-1
CASSDQMDTEAFF
>TRBJ2-1|TRBV30
CAWRGGTASYNEQFF
>TRBJ1-1|TRBV5-4
CASSLDRGLTEAFF
>TRBJ1-2|TRBV12-3/TRBV12-4
CASRKNRGLSETF
>TRBJ1-1|TRBV19
CASSKTGGTMNTEAFF
>TRBJ1-1|TRBV18
CASSLTDSGEAFF
>TRBJ1-1|TRBV5-1
CASSLGGQGRNTEAFF
>TRBJ1-1|TRBV18
CASSPRLEGTEAFF
>TRBJ1-1|TRBV10-3
CAISGIIGNTEAFF
>TRBJ2-5|TRBV14
CASNRAHQETQYF
>TRBJ2-1|TRBV29-1
CSVTGGSSYNEQFF
>TRBJ1-2|TRBV6-6
CASSPTQVATYGYTF
>TRBJ1-4|TRBV11-2
CASSLVSKKLFF
>TRBJ2-7|TRBV7-9
CASSLPGQRSYEQYF
>TRBJ1-6|TRBV6-5
CASSSDRASNSPLHF
>TRBJ2-1|TRBV3-1/TRBV3-2
CASSQDRNDEQFF